This T cell receptor beta chain derives from a study of T cells in Graves' hyperthyroidism and ophthalmopathy. Across the whole study: Peripheral blood was taken when the disease was first diagnosed, before any treatment began.

Template material for amplifying TCR beta CDR3 regions consisted of RNA transcripts. When the TCR CDR3 underwent first-round RT-PCR, the HTBI primer set was used. TCRdb re-called the multiplex PCR reads through MiXCR, storing one row per CDR3 protein. The table lists under 350,000 distinct CDR3 sequences, approximately 18% of them singletons. Study outcomes and limitations: Ophthalmopathy was model-predicted a median about six months pre-onset.

This CDR3 contains 12 residues. Germline-derived CDR1 and CDR2 are SGHRS and YFSETQ. V lost 6 bases, J lost 8 bases, and 12 bases lay in between. In regard to this clonotype: Antigen specificity is unknown.

Calling Graves' hyperthyroidism stable meant ophthalmopathy did not progress within 18 months. Thyroid ultrasound, orbital computed tomography, clinical symptoms, and serum thyroxine and TRAb underpinned diagnoses. The chain uses TRBV5-1 and TRBJ2-1; D could derive from TRBD1 or TRBD2 (5 bases each). The clonotype originates from a woman in her forties or fifties with Graves' hyperthyroidism. Material: blood. The CDR3: CASTNQGHEQFF. The CDR3 coding sequence is TGCGCCAGCACCAATCAGGGACATGAGCAGTTCTTC.